This T cell receptor (beta chain) was captured in a study of T cell changes during pregnancy in multiple sclerosis. This table comes from immunoSEQ multiplex PCR, and its TCRdb copy is limited to in-frame clones, with some not included. This sample carries about 22,000 clones, 90% to 95% of them seen once, and the ten largest clones take roughly 0.68%. With 4 bases clipped from V and 4 bases from J, the junction kept 16 bases outside the gene matches. The CDR3 has 21 amino acids. Germline CDR1 LNHDA, CDR2 SQIVND (reference sequence). The origin of this receptor is a female donor in good health, enrolled as a control in a pregnancy study. The rearrangement joins TRBV19 to TRBJ2-6; 13 positions match TRBD2. The sequencing here drew on CD4+ T cells from peripheral blood mononuclear cells, taken after pregnancy. This CDR3 is CASSTLPKGLAGVSGANVLTF. In DNA, the CDR3 is TGTGCCAGTAGTACCTTACCCAAAGGACTAGCGGGGGTTTCGGGGGCCAACGTCCTGACTTTC.